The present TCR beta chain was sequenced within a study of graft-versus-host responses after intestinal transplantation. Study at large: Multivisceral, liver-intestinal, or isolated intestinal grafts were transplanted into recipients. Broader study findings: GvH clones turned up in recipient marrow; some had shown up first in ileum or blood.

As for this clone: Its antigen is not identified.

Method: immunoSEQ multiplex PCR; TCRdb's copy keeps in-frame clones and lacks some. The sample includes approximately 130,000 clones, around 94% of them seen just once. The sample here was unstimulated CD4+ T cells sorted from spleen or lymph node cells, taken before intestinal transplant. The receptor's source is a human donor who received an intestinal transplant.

CDR3 DNA: TGTGCCAGCAGCTCTCTTGGGGTTGGGTCGGACTATGGCTACACCTTC. It is translated as CASSSLGVGSDYGYTF. This rearrangement joins TRBV11-1 to TRBJ1-2; D is uncertain. Germline loops: CDR1 SGHAT, CDR2 FQDESV (reference sequence). The germline V and J ends were trimmed by 4 bases and 3 bases, with 18 bases remaining between them. There are 16 residues in the CDR3.